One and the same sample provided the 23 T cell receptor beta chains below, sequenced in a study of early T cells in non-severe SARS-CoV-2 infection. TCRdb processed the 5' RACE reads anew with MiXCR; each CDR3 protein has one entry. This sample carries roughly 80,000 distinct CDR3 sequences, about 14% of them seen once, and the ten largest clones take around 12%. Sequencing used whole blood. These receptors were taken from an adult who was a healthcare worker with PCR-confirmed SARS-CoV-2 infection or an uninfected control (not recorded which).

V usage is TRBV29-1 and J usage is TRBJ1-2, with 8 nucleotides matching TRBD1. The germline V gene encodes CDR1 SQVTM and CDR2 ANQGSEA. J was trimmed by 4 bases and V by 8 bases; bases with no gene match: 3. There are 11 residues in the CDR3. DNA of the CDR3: TGCAGCTCAGGGGGCCTCTATGGCTACACCTTC. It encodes CSSGGLYGYTF.

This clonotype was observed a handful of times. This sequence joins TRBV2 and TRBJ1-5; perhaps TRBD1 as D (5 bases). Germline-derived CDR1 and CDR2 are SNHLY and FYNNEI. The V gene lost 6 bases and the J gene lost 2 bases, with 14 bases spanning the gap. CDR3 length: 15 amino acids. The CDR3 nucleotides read TGTGCCAGCAGGTCCGGGGGGGTCGGCAATCAGCCCCAGCATTTT. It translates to CASRSGGVGNQPQHF.

CDR3 nucleotides: TGTGCCAGCAGGTTACAGGGCGGGCGGAACACTGAAGCTTTCTTT. It encodes CASRLQGGRNTEAFF. The chain employs TRBV7-2 and TRBJ1-1; maybe TRBD1 (6 bases). The germline V and J ends were trimmed by 6 bases and 1 base, with 15 bases remaining between them. Germline loops: CDR1 SGHTA, CDR2 FQGNSA. CDR3 size: 15 residues.

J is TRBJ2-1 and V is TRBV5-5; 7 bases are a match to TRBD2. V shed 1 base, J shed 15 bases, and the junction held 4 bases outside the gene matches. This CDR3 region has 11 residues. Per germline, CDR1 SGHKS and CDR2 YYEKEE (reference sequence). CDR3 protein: CASSLRREWFF. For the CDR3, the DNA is TGTGCCAGCAGCTTGAGGCGGGAGTGGTTCTTC.

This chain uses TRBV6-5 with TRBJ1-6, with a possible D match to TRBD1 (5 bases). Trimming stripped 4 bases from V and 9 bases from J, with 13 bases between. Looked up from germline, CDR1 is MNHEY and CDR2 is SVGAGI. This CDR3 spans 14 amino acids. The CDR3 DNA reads TGTGCCAGCAGTTCCGTCAGGGATCCTTCACCCCTCCACTTT. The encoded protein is CASSSVRDPSPLHF.

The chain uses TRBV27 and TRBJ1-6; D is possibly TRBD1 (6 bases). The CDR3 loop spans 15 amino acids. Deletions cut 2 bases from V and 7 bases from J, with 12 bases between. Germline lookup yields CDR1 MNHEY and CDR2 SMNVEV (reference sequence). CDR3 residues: CASSLIGQTNSPLHF. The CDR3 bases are TGTGCCAGCAGTTTAATAGGACAGACAAATTCACCCCTCCACTTT.

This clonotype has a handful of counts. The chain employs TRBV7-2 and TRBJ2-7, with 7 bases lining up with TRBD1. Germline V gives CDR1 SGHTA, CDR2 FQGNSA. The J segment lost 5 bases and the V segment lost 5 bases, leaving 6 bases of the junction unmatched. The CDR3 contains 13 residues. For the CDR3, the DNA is TGTGCCAGCAGCCAAAACAGGGGTCACGAGCAGTACTTC. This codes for CASSQNRGHEQYF.

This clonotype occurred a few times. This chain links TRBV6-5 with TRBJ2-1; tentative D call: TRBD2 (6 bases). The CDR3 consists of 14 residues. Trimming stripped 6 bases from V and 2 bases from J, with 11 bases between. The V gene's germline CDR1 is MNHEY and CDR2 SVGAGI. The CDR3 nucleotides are TGTGCCAGCAGCAGGCGGGACGCCTACAATGAGCAGTTCTTC. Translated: CASSRRDAYNEQFF.

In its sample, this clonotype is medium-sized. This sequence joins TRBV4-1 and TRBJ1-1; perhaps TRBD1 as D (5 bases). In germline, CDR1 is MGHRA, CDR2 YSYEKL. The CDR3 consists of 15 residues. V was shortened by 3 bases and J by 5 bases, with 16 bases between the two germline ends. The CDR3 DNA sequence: TGCGCCAGCAGCCAGGGAGTTCGGGGGTGGACTGAAGCTTTCTTT. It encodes CASSQGVRGWTEAFF.

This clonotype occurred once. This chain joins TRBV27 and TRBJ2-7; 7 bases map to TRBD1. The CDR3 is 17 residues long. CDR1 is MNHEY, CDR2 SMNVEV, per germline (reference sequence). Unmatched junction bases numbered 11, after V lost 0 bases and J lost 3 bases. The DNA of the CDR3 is TGTGCCAGCAGTTTATCAAAGGGACAGTTTGAGGTCTACGAGCAGTACTTC. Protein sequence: CASSLSKGQFEVYEQYF.

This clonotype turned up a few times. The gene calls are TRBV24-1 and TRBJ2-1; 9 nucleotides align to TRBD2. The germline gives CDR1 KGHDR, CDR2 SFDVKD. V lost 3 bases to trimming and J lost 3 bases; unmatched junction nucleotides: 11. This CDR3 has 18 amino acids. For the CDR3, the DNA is TGTGCCACCAGTGATGAGCGGAGGCCTAGCGGGGACTACAATGAGCAGTTCTTC. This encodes CATSDERRPSGDYNEQFF.

This CDR3 reads CASSQTGPNTEAFF. The CDR3 region has the DNA TGTGCCAGCAGCCAGACAGGGCCCAACACTGAAGCTTTCTTT. The chain carries TRBV7-9 and TRBJ1-1; 7 nucleotides align to TRBD1. With 5 bases clipped from V and 2 bases from J, the junction kept 5 bases outside the gene matches. This CDR3 has 14 residues. CDR1 and CDR2 (germline): SEHNR, FQNEAQ (reference sequence).

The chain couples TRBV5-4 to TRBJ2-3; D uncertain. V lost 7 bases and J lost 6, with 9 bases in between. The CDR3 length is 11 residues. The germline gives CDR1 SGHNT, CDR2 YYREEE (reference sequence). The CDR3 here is CASRNSDTQYF. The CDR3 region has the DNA TGTGCCAGCCGAAACTCGGATACGCAGTATTTT.

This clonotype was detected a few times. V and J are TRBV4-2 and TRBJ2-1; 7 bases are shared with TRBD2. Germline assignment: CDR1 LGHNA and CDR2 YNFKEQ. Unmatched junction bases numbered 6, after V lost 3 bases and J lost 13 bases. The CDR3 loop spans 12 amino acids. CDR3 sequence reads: CASSQSRDYQFF. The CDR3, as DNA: TGTGCCAGCAGCCAGTCCCGGGACTATCAGTTCTTC.

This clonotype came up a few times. This CDR3 is CASSVGTDPYEQYF. The CDR3 DNA reads as TGTGCCAGCAGCGTTGGGACAGACCCCTACGAGCAGTACTTC. The chain employs TRBV9 and TRBJ2-7; 7 bases are shared with TRBD1. V shed 2 bases and J 2 bases; nucleotides not matched to a gene: 4. The CDR3 is 14 amino acids. CDR1 and CDR2 from the germline V gene are SGDLS and YYNGEE.

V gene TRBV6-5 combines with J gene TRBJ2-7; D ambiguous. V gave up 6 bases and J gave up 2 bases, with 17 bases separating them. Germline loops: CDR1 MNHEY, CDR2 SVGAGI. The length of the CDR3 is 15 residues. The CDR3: CASRLRTGPAYEQYF. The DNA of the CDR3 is TGTGCCAGCAGGTTAAGAACCGGGCCAGCCTACGAGCAGTACTTC.

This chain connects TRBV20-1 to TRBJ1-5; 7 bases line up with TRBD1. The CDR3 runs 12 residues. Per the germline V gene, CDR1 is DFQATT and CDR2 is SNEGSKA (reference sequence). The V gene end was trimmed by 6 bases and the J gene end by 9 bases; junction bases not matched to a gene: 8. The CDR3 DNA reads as TGCAGTGCGAGACAGGGATCAAGGCCCCAGCATTTT. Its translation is CSARQGSRPQHF.

The CDR3 spells CASSFEREQTHEQYF. As DNA, the CDR3 is TGTGCCAGCAGCTTCGAGCGGGAGCAGACCCACGAGCAGTACTTC. The chain employs TRBV7-6 and TRBJ2-7; 8 positions agree with TRBD2. Germline trimming cut 3 bases from V and 5 bases from J; bases unmatched to any gene: 9. The CDR3 has 15 residues. CDR1 SGHVS and CDR2 FNYEAQ come from the germline V gene.

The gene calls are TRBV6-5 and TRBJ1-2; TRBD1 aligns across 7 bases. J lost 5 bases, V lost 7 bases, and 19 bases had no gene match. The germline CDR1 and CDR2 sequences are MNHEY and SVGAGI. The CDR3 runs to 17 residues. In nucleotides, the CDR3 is TGTGCCAGCACCCTGGGACAGCCGTCCGGCCTTTTTTATGGCTACACCTTC. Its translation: CASTLGQPSGLFYGYTF.

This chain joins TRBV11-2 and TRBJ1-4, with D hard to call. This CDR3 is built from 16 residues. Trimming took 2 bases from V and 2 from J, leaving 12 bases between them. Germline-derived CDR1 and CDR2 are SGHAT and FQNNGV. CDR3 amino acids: CASSLRGIGTNEKLFF. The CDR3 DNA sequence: TGTGCCAGCAGCTTAAGAGGGATCGGGACTAATGAAAAACTGTTTTTT.

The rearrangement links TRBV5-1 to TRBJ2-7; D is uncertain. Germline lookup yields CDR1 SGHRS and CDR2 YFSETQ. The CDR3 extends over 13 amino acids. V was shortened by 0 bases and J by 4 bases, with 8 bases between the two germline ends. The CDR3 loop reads CASSLGSLYEQYF. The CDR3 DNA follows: TGCGCCAGCAGCTTGGGGTCACTGTACGAGCAGTACTTC.

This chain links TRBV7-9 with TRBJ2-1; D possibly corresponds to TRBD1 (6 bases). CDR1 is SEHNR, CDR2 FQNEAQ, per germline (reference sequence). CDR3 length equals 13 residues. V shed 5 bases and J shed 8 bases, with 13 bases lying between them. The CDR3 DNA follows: TGTGCCAGCAGCCCCCAGTGGGGGCATGAGCAGTTCTTC. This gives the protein CASSPQWGHEQFF.

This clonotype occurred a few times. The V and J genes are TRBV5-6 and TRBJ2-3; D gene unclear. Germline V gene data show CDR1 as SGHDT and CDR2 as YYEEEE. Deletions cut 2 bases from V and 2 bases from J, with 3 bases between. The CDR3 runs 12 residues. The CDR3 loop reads CASSFVTDTQYF. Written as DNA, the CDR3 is TGTGCCAGCAGCTTTGTCACAGATACGCAGTATTTT.